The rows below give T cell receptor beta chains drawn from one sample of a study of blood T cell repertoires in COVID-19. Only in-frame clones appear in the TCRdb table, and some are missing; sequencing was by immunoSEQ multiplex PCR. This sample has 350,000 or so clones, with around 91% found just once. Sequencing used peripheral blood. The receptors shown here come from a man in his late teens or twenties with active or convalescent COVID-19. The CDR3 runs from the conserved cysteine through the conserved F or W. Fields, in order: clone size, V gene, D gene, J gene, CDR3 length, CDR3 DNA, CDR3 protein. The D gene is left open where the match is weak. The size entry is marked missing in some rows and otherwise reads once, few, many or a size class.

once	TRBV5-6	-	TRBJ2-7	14	TGTGCCAGCAGCTTGGGGCTTATTGAGGGCGAGCAGTACTTC	CASSLGLIEGEQYF
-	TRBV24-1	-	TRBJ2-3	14	TGTGCCACCAGTGATCGGGGAAATGGAGATACGCAGTATTTT	CATSDRGNGDTQYF
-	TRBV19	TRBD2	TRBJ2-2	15	TGTGCCAGTAGTAGACTAGCGGGGGGCACCGGGGAGCTGTTTTTT	CASSRLAGGTGELFF
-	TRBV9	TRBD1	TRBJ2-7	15	TGTGCCAGCAGCGCAGGGACAGGGGCGTTCTACGAGCAGTACTTC	CASSAGTGAFYEQYF
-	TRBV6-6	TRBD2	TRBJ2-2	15	TGTGCCAGCACCCATCAGCGGGAGTACACCGGGGAGCTGTTTTTT	CASTHQREYTGELFF
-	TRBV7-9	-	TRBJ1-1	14	TGTGCCAGCAGTTCAACAGGGTGGAACACTGAAGCTTTCTTT	CASSSTGWNTEAFF
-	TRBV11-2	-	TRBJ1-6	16	TGTGCCAGCAGCGGCGGGACCAGGGCGAGTAATTCACCCCTCCACTTT	CASSGGTRASNSPLHF
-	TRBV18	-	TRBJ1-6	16	TGTGCCAGCTCACCAAGGGAGAGCTCCTATAATTCACCCCTCCACTTT	CASSPRESSYNSPLHF
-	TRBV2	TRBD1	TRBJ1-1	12	TGTGCCAGCAGTGCACAGGGGACTGAAGCTTTCTTT	CASSAQGTEAFF
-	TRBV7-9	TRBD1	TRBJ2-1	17	TGTGCCAGCAGCTTATATCTCATATCCGGGACAGGGGATGAGCAGTTCTTC	CASSLYLISGTGDEQFF
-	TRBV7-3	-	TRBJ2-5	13	TGTGCCAGCAGCTCCAGGGTCGGGGAGACCCAGTACTTC	CASSSRVGETQYF
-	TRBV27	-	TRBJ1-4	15	TGTGCCAGCAGTTTATACGGGGATGGGCATGAAAAACTGTTTTTT	CASSLYGDGHEKLFF
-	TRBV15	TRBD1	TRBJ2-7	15	TGTGCCACCAGCAGAGGATCAGGACAGGCTACGAAGCAGTACTTC	CATSRGSGQATKQYF
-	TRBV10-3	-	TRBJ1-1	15	TGTGCCATCAGTGAGTCGACAGGATTGAACACTGAAGCTTTCTTT	CAISESTGLNTEAFF
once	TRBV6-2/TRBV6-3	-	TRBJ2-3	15	TGTGCCAGCAGTTATCTCGGAGGGGATACAGATACGCAGTATTTT	CASSYLGGDTDTQYF
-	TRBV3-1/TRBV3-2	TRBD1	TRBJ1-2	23	TGTGCCAGCAGCCAAGATCGGGTGTCGTCCATGGCACAGGGGCCGGTAGCTAACTATGGCTACACCTTC	CASSQDRVSSMAQGPVANYGYTF
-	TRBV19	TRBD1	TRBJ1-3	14	TGTGCCAGTAGAACAGGGGTCTCTGGAAACACCATATATTTT	CASRTGVSGNTIYF
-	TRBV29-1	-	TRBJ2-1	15	TGCAGCGTTCCCCAGAGACAGAGCTCCTACAATGAGCAGTTCTTC	CSVPQRQSSYNEQFF
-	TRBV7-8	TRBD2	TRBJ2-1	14	TGTGCCAGCAGTAAGCGGGAGGGTTACAATGAGCAGTTCTTC	CASSKREGYNEQFF
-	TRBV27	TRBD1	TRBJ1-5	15	TGTGCCAGCCGTGACAGGGGGCAGGACAATCAGCCCCAGCATTTT	CASRDRGQDNQPQHF
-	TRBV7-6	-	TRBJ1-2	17	TGTGCCAGCAGCTTAGGATTACTATTGGACACCTACTATGGCTACACCTTC	CASSLGLLLDTYYGYTF
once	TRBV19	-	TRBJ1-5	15	TGTGCCAGTATTAAAGGACAGCCCAGCAATCAGCCCCAGCATTTT	CASIKGQPSNQPQHF
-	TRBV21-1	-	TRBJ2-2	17	TGTGCCAGCAGCGACCCCTACCGGGGGAAACCGACCGGGGAGCTGTTTTTT	CASSDPYRGKPTGELFF
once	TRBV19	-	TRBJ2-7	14	TGTGCCAGTAGTACGACAGGCCTTGGGTACGAGCAGTACTTC	CASSTTGLGYEQYF
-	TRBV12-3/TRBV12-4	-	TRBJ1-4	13	TGTGCCAGCAGTTTAGTGGAGGACGAAAAACTGTTTTTT	CASSLVEDEKLFF
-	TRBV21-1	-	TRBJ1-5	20	TGTGCCAGCAGCAAGCCTTCCCGGGACATTAAATGGTTTAGCAATCAGCCCCAGCATTTT	CASSKPSRDIKWFSNQPQHF
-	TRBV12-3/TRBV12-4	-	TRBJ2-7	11	TGTGCCAGCAGTTTAGATATGGAGCAGTACTTC	CASSLDMEQYF
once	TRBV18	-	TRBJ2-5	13	TGTGCCAGCTCGCCGGGTTTCCAAGAGACCCAGTACTTC	CASSPGFQETQYF
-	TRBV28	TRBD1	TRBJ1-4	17	TGTGCCAGCAGCAGGACAGGGTTTTTGGAGGCTAATGAAAAACTGTTTTTT	CASSRTGFLEANEKLFF
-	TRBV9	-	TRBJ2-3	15	TGTGCCAGCAGCGGGGCCGGGACTCAAACAGATACGCAGTATTTT	CASSGAGTQTDTQYF
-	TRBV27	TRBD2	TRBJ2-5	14	TGTGCCAGCAGTTTAGGTGCGGGGGGGGAGACCCAGTACTTC	CASSLGAGGETQYF
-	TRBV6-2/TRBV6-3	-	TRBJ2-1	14	TGTGCCAGCAGTTACACGGTGTCCGATGGTGAGCAGTTCTTC	CASSYTVSDGEQFF
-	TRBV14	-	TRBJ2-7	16	TGTGCCAGCAGCCGCTTTGGTGGGGGGTCCTTCTACGAGCAGTACTTC	CASSRFGGGSFYEQYF
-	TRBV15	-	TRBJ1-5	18	TGTGCCACCAGCAGAGATCTCCAGGTAGGCCGAGGGAATCAGCCCCAGCATTTT	CATSRDLQVGRGNQPQHF
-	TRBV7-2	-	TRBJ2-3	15	TGTGCCAGCAGCTTAGAACCCACGGGAGTAGGTACGCAGTATTTT	CASSLEPTGVGTQYF
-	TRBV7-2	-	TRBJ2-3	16	TGTGCCAGCAGCAAAGAAACAGGGCTGGAGACAGATACGCAGTATTTT	CASSKETGLETDTQYF
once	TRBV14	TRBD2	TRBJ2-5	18	TGTGCCAGCAGCCAAAGAAATCCTAGCGGGTTGCTCGGGGAGACCCAGTACTTC	CASSQRNPSGLLGETQYF
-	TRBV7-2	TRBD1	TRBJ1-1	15	TGTGCCAGCAGCTTAGCCCGGACAGGGAACACTGAAGCTTTCTTT	CASSLARTGNTEAFF
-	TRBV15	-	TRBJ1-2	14	TGTGCCACCAGCAGAGACAGGGTCCTGCATGGCTACACCTTC	CATSRDRVLHGYTF
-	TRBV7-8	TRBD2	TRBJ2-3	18	TGTGCCAGCAGCTTATTATCTTGGAGCGGGGGTGGCACAGATACGCAGTATTTT	CASSLLSWSGGGTDTQYF
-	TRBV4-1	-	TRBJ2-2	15	TGCGCCAGCAGGCGTAAATCGGGGGACACCGGGGAGCTGTTTTTT	CASRRKSGDTGELFF
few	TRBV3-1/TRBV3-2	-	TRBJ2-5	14	TGTGCCAGCAGCCAAGAATTTCTTATAGAGACCCAGTACTTC	CASSQEFLIETQYF
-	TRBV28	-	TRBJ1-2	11	TGTGCCATCCAGGGAGGAGATGGCTACACCTTC	CAIQGGDGYTF
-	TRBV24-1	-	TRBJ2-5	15	TGTGCCACCAGTAGCCGTGGGAGGCACCAAGAGACCCAGTACTTC	CATSSRGRHQETQYF